The clone carrying this T cell receptor beta chain appeared a single time. Its cognate antigen is unknown. The data belong to a study of early stage breast cancer tumors. Study in general: Of around 16 invasive breast tumors, about twelve were hormone receptor-positive, HER2-negative. Eight or nine ER+/PR+/HER2- tumors were invasive ductal; a few were invasive lobular.

Findings of the study overall: In 14 of 16 patients, blood comparison separated tumor from normal breast. Tumors had about 2.3-fold higher T cell density than normal breast.

The repertoire was sequenced with immunoSEQ multiplex PCR; TCRdb's copy has only in-frame clones and lacks some. The sample yields about 28,000 clones, under 60% seen once. This CDR3 comprises 12 residues. Trimming removed 5 bases at V and 6 bases at J, with 11 bases between. The germline CDR1 and CDR2 sequences are SGHVS and FQNEAQ. The specimen sequenced was breast tumor tissue. The chain couples TRBV7-8 to TRBJ2-7; D gene ambiguous. This receptor was taken from a person aged 50 to 59 with breast cancer. The CDR3 region is CASSRDISEQYF. DNA for the CDR3: TGTGCCAGCAGCCGAGACATCTCCGAGCAGTACTTC.